A selection of T cell receptor beta chains follows, all from one sample in a study. TCRdb used MiXCR to reprocess the 5' RACE reads, holding one entry per CDR3 protein. The repertoire has fewer than 80,000 distinct CDR3 sequences, 22% of them found once; the top ten carry 2.5% to 3%. Source material: memory CD4+ T cells sorted from a lymph node. These receptors came from a female donor with breast cancer. The CDR3 runs from the conserved cysteine through the conserved F or W. D genes are given only for firm matches. Some rows have no size entry. The others give once, few or many, or a class for an expanded clone.

j_call clone_size d_call v_call cdr3_nt cdr3_aa
TRBJ2-5 few TRBD1 TRBV10-3 TGTGCCACCGGGACAGGCCAAGAGACCCAGTACTTC CATGTGQETQYF
TRBJ2-3 - - TRBV4-3 TGCGCCAGCAGCGTCCAGACGGGGGCGGATACGCAGTATTTT CASSVQTGADTQYF
TRBJ2-1 many - TRBV7-6 TGTGCCAGCAGCGTTGTCTACGGCGCTAATGAGCAGTTCTTC CASSVVYGANEQFF
TRBJ1-1 few - TRBV15 TGTGCCACCAGCAGAGAGGGGGGTAACACTGAAGCTTTCTTT CATSREGGNTEAFF
TRBJ1-1 few - TRBV20-1 TGCAGTGCTAGTACTGGCGGACCTGAAGCTTTCTTT CSASTGGPEAFF
TRBJ2-7 - - TRBV28 TGTGCCAGCACCAGGCCTCATCGGGACGAGCAGTACTTC CASTRPHRDEQYF
TRBJ1-2 few - TRBV7-2 TGTGCCAGCGGCGGGAAGGCGGTTGGCTACACCTTC CASGGKAVGYTF
TRBJ1-3 - - TRBV4-3 TGCGCCAGCAGCCAAGACAGAAGCTCTGGAAACACCATATATTTT CASSQDRSSGNTIYF
TRBJ1-5 - - TRBV7-2 TGTGCCAGCAGCTTAGGGGACGTTAGCAATCAGCCCCAGCATTTT CASSLGDVSNQPQHF
TRBJ2-7 many TRBD1 TRBV7-9 TGTGCCAGCAGCTTAGCGGGACAGGGCGCATCCGAGCAGTACTTC CASSLAGQGASEQYF
TRBJ2-3 few - TRBV10-3 TGTGCCATCAGTGGGGGGAGAACTCCTAGCACAGATACGCAGTATTTT CAISGGRTPSTDTQYF
TRBJ1-1 few TRBD1 TRBV5-1 TGCGCCAGCAGCTTGGCGGACAGGGTGGGATCTGAAGCTTTCTTT CASSLADRVGSEAFF
TRBJ1-1 - - TRBV6-1 TGTGCCAGCGCGAGGGGCCGGACTGAAGCTTTCTTT CASARGRTEAFF
TRBJ2-3 - - TRBV5-6 TGTGCCAGCAGCTCATCCAGCGGGTCCACAGATACGCAGTATTTT CASSSSSGSTDTQYF
TRBJ1-4 few TRBD1 TRBV6-5 TGTGCCAGCAGGGATCCAGGGGGTCGGCTGTTTTTT CASRDPGGRLFF
TRBJ1-2 - - TRBV7-2 TGTGCCAGCAGCTTATTCGACAGTGCTAACTATGGCTACACCTTC CASSLFDSANYGYTF
TRBJ2-3 - - TRBV12-3/TRBV12-4 TGTGCCAGCTCGGGCATGGAGGCCGGTCGTACGCAGTATTTT CASSGMEAGRTQYF
TRBJ1-2 - TRBD1 TRBV5-5 TGTGCCAGCAGCTTATACGATCCCGTGACAGGGGTTTATGGCTACACCTTC CASSLYDPVTGVYGYTF
TRBJ1-4 - - TRBV5-1 TGCGCCAGCAGCCCGGGCCAGACTGCAACTAATGAAAAGCTGTTTTTT CASSPGQTATNEKLFF
TRBJ2-2 few TRBD1 TRBV18 TGTGCCAGCTCATCTAAGGACAGGGGCTACACCGGGGAGCTGTTTTTT CASSSKDRGYTGELFF
TRBJ1-1 once TRBD1 TRBV20-1 TGCAGTGCTAGGGGACAGCCGAACACTGAAGCTGTCTTT CSARGQPNTEAVF
TRBJ1-1 few TRBD1 TRBV12-3/TRBV12-4 TGTGCCAGCAGTCCGAGGGACAGGGGTTTGGTCACTGAAGCTTTCTTT CASSPRDRGLVTEAFF
TRBJ2-4 - - TRBV20-1 TGCAGTGCTCCCCTGTTAGGGCCCAAAAACACTCAGTACTTC CSAPLLGPKNTQYF
TRBJ1-1 few - TRBV4-2 TGTGCCAGCAGCCAAGATCAACACACGCCTGAAGCTTTCTTT CASSQDQHTPEAFF
TRBJ2-1 - TRBD2 TRBV10-3 TGTGCCATCCAACTAGCGGGAGTATCCAATGAGCAGTTCTTC CAIQLAGVSNEQFF
TRBJ2-1 - TRBD2 TRBV14 TGTGCCAGCAGCCAAGATGTTTGGGCGTGGCGGGAGGATGAGCAGTTCTTC CASSQDVWAWREDEQFF
TRBJ2-3 - - TRBV5-1 TGCGCCAGCAGCGAAGCGTGGGGCACAGATACGCAGTATTTT CASSEAWGTDTQYF
TRBJ1-2 few TRBD1 TRBV4-1 TGCGCCAGCAGCGGGACAGGAGCTAACTATGGCTACACCTTC CASSGTGANYGYTF
TRBJ1-2 - TRBD1 TRBV12-3/TRBV12-4 TGTGCCAGCAGTTCAGACAGGGCCTCCGGCTTCTTC CASSSDRASGFF
TRBJ2-1 - TRBD2 TRBV5-1 TGCGCCAGCAGCCAAGGGACTAGCGGAGATTACAATGAGCGGTTCTTC CASSQGTSGDYNERFF
TRBJ2-4 - - TRBV6-2/TRBV6-3 TGTGCCAGCAGTTACACCCAGGGGAGAAACATTCAGCACTTC CASSYTQGRNIQHF
TRBJ1-2 few - TRBV7-3 TGTGCCAGCAGCTTGGGGACGTCGGGAGGCTACACCTTC CASSLGTSGGYTF
TRBJ2-5 medium-sized TRBD2 TRBV6-2/TRBV6-3 TGTGCCAGCAGTTACCGCCGGGCTAGCGGTCCCGGAGGTGGGGACTTC CASSYRRASGPGGGDF
TRBJ1-2 - - TRBV7-9 TGTGCCAGCAGCTCCGGGACACCTTATGGCTACACCTTC CASSSGTPYGYTF
TRBJ1-1 many - TRBV6-1 TGTGCCACCCAGAGGGGTCAGACAGGCGAAGCTTTCTTT CATQRGQTGEAFF
TRBJ1-5 many - TRBV20-1 TGCAGTGCCTCCCTGGGGGGTGCGATGCCCCAGCATTTT CSASLGGAMPQHF
TRBJ1-5 - - TRBV6-1 TGTGCCAGCAGTGAAATGAGGGAATATGAGCCCCAGCATTTT CASSEMREYEPQHF
TRBJ1-5 - TRBD1 TRBV18 TGTGCCAGCTCACCGAAGGGGGCCGGAGGCAATCAGCCCCAGCATTTT CASSPKGAGGNQPQHF
TRBJ1-2 many - TRBV5-6 TGTGCCAGCAGCTTGCAAGGGACCTATGGCTACACCTTC CASSLQGTYGYTF
TRBJ2-3 - - TRBV9 TGTGCCAGCAGCCAGGGGATGAGGGCCCAAGATACGCAGTATTTT CASSQGMRAQDTQYF
TRBJ1-6 many - TRBV29-1 TGCAGCGTTGGGACGGACTATAATTCACCCCTCCACTTT CSVGTDYNSPLHF
TRBJ1-2 - - TRBV6-6 TGTGCCAGCAGTTACCCGGGGGACTATGGCTACACCTTC CASSYPGDYGYTF